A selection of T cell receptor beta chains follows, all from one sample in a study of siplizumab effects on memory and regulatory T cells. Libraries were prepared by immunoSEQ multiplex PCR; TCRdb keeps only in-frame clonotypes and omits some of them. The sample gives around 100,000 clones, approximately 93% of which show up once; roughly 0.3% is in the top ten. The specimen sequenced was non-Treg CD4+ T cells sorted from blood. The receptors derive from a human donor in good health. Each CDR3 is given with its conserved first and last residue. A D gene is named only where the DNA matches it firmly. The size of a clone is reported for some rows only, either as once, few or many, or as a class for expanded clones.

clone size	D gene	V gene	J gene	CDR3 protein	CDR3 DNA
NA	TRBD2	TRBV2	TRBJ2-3	CASGRDHTDTQYF	TGTGCCAGCGGGAGGGACCACACAGATACGCAGTATTTT
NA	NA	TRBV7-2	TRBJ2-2	CASSLFEAGELFF	TGTGCCAGCAGCTTGTTTGAGGCCGGGGAGCTGTTTTTT
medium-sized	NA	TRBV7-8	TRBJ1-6	CASSLGRGTSNSPLHF	TGTGCCAGCAGCTTAGGGCGCGGAACGAGTAATTCACCCCTCCACTTT
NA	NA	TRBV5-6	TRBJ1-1	CASSLVVGGEAFF	TGTGCCAGCAGCTTGGTCGTGGGGGGTGAAGCTTTCTTT
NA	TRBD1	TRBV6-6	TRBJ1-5	CASGQGLQPQHF	TGTGCCAGTGGACAGGGGCTTCAGCCCCAGCATTTT
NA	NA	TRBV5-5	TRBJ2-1	CASSLAVGEQFF	TGTGCCAGCAGCTTGGCGGTAGGTGAGCAGTTCTTC
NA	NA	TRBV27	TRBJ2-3	CASSLWAGSGGNTQYF	TGTGCCAGCAGTTTATGGGCGGGCTCGGGCGGGAATACGCAGTATTTT
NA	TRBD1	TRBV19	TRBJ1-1	CASSRQGAMAFF	TGTGCCAGTAGTAGACAGGGGGCGATGGCTTTCTTT
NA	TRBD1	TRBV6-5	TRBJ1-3	CASSYSGTVSGNTIYF	TGTGCCAGCAGTTACTCCGGGACAGTCTCTGGAAACACCATATATTTT
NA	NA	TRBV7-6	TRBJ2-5	CASSLAVGTQYF	TGTGCCAGCAGCTTAGCTGTTGGGACCCAGTACTTC
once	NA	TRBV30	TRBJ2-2	CAWSRGALNTGELFF	TGTGCCTGGAGTAGAGGCGCTCTGAACACCGGGGAGCTGTTTTTT
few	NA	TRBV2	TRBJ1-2	CASGAGVGGYTF	TGTGCCAGCGGCGCCGGGGTTGGAGGCTACACCTTC
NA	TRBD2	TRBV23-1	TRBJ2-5	CASSQSMPSGGAMETQYF	TGCGCCAGCAGTCAATCTATGCCTAGCGGGGGGGCGATGGAGACCCAGTACTTC
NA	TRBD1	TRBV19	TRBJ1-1	CASSKPGTGNTEAFF	TGTGCCAGTAGTAAGCCCGGGACAGGGAACACTGAAGCTTTCTTT
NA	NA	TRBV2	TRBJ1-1	CARLQAMNTEAFF	TGTGCCAGGTTACAAGCTATGAACACTGAAGCTTTCTTT
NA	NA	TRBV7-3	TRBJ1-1	CASSLKGGNTEAFF	TGTGCCAGCAGCTTAAAGGGGGGGAACACTGAAGCTTTCTTT
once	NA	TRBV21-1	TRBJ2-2	CASNPSSVGTGELFF	TGTGCCAGCAACCCCTCCTCAGTGGGGACCGGGGAGCTGTTTTTT
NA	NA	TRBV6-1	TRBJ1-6	CASSEVRQESSYNSPLHF	TGTGCCAGCAGTGAGGTCCGACAGGAAAGCTCCTATAATTCACCCCTCCACTTT
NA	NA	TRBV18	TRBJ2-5	CASSPGPAQETQYF	TGTGCCAGCTCACCCGGACCAGCACAAGAGACCCAGTACTTC
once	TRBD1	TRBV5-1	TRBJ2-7	CASSLAGQGNYEQYF	TGCGCCAGCAGCTTGGCGGGACAGGGGAACTACGAGCAGTACTTC
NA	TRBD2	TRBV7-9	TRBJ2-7	CASSASEAGFTEQYF	TGTGCCAGCAGCGCCTCAGAAGCGGGATTTACCGAGCAGTACTTC
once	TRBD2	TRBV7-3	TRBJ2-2	CASSLGLRDYLTGELFF	TGTGCCAGCAGCTTAGGGCTCCGGGACTACCTCACCGGGGAGCTGTTTTTT
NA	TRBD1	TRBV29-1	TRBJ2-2	CSVGIGTGDTGELFF	TGCAGCGTTGGGATAGGGACAGGTGACACCGGGGAGCTGTTTTTT
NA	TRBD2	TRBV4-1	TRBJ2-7	CASSLPGGYEQYF	TGCGCCAGCAGCCTCCCGGGGGGCTACGAGCAGTACTTC
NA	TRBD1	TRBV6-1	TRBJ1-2	CASSSAGTGVGYTF	TGTGCCAGCAGTTCCGCGGGGACAGGGGTCGGCTACACCTTC
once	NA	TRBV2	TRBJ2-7	CASSEEGYEQYF	TGTGCCAGCAGTGAGGAGGGCTACGAGCAGTACTTC
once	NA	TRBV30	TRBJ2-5	CAWTYQSGGETQYF	TGTGCCTGGACCTATCAGTCCGGAGGGGAGACCCAGTACTTC
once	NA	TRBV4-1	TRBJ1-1	CASSQETSANTEAFF	TGCGCCAGCAGCCAAGAAACGTCGGCGAACACTGAAGCTTTCTTT
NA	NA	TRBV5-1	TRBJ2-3	CASSFRSVRTDTQYF	TGCGCCAGCAGCTTTCGTTCAGTAAGAACAGATACGCAGTATTTT
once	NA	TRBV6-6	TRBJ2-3	CAGKGLGTDTQYF	TGTGCCGGAAAGGGGTTGGGCACAGATACGCAGTATTTT
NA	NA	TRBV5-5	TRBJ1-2	CASSLVGASGYTF	TGTGCCAGCAGCTTAGTCGGGGCTTCAGGCTACACCTTC
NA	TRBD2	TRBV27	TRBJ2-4	CASSFLASGIQNIQYF	TGTGCCAGCAGTTTTTTGGCTAGCGGGATCCAAAACATTCAGTACTTC
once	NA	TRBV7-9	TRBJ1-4	CASSFDRSNEKLFF	TGTGCCAGCAGCTTCGACAGGAGTAATGAAAAACTGTTTTTT
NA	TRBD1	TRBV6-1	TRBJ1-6	CASTRDSPNSPLHF	TGTGCCAGCACCCGGGACAGTCCTAATTCACCCCTCCACTTT
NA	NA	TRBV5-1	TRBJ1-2	CASSLEGGMGYGYTF	TGCGCCAGCAGCTTGGAGGGAGGGATGGGCTATGGCTACACCTTC
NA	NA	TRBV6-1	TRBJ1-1	CASSQYSGEAFF	TGTGCCAGCAGCCAATACAGCGGCGAGGCTTTCTTT
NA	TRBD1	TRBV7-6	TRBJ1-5	CASSSRDRDHINQPQHF	TGTGCCAGCAGCAGCCGGGACAGGGATCATATCAATCAGCCCCAGCATTTT
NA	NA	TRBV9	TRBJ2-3	CASSVDGRNTDTQYF	TGTGCCAGCAGCGTAGATGGACGGAACACAGATACGCAGTATTTT
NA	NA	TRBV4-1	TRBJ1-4	CASSQDGGGREKLFF	TGCGCCAGCAGCCAAGATGGCGGGGGACGGGAAAAACTGTTTTTT
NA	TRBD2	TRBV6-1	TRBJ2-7	CASSEGLAGGHEQYF	TGTGCCAGCAGTGAGGGACTAGCGGGAGGTCACGAGCAGTACTTC
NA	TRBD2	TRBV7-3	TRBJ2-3	CASSLTAGGPGDTQYF	TGTGCCAGCAGCTTAACAGCGGGAGGGCCGGGAGATACGCAGTATTTT
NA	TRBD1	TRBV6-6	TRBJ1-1	CASIPRDRGNTEAFF	TGTGCCAGCATTCCGCGGGACAGGGGGAACACTGAAGCTTTCTTT
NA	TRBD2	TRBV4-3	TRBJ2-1	CASSPPGASGEQFF	TGCGCCAGCAGCCCCCCCGGGGCTAGCGGTGAGCAGTTCTTC
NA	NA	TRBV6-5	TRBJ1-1	CASSYREGGTEAFF	TGTGCCAGCAGTTACAGGGAAGGCGGCACTGAAGCTTTCTTT
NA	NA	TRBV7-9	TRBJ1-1	CASSLGRLEGEAFF	TGTGCCAGCAGCTTAGGGCGGCTCGAGGGTGAAGCTTTCTTT
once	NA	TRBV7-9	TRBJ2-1	CASSLGLGAQGNEQFF	TGTGCCAGCAGCTTAGGCCTCGGGGCCCAGGGGAATGAGCAGTTCTTC
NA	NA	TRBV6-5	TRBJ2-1	CAILEGEEFF	TGTGCCATTCTTGAGGGAGAGGAATTCTTC
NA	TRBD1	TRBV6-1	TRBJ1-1	CASSEGGGRTEAFF	TGTGCCAGCAGTGAAGGAGGGGGCCGGACTGAAGCTTTCTTT
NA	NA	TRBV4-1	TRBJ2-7	CASSQAQGVSYEQYF	TGCGCCAGCAGCCAAGCGCAGGGCGTCTCCTACGAGCAGTACTTC
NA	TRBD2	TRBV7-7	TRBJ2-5	CASSPQGSGSAETQYF	TGTGCTAGCAGCCCCCAAGGGAGCGGGAGTGCGGAGACCCAGTACTTC
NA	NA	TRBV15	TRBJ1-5	CATSDRQRIQPQHF	TGTGCCACCAGCGACCGTCAGAGGATTCAGCCCCAGCATTTT
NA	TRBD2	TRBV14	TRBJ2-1	CASSQGSGSGRWNEQFF	TGTGCCAGCAGCCAAGGTTCGGGTAGCGGGAGATGGAATGAGCAGTTCTTC
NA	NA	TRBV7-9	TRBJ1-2	CASSFLGPLRGYTF	TGTGCCAGCAGCTTTCTTGGGCCCCTACGGGGCTACACCTTC
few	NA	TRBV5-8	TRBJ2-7	CASSLGQGLYEQYF	TGTGCCAGCAGCTTGGGACAGGGACTCTACGAGCAGTACTTC
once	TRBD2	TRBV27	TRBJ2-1	CASSGPPLAGVGNEQFF	TGTGCCAGCAGTGGACCCCCCCTAGCGGGAGTTGGCAATGAGCAGTTCTTC
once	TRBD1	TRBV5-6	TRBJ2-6	CASSLDRNRGLYGANVLTF	TGTGCCAGCAGCTTGGATCGGAACAGGGGGCTTTATGGGGCCAACGTCCTGACTTTC
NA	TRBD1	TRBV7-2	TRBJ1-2	CASSLASDRPGGYTF	TGTGCCAGCAGCTTAGCGTCGGACAGGCCTGGAGGCTACACCTTC